This entry is about one T cell receptor beta chain. This sample stems from a study of blood T cell repertoires in COVID-19. Study summary: The United States, Italy and Spain supplied acute and convalescent COVID-19 samples. PBMCs, B-cell-depleted T cells, or T cells provided the cDNA or gDNA that made up the material.

Authors' data handling: Scientists estimated how many nucleated cells there were by amplifying reference gene primers. Clones were read by immunoSEQ multiplex PCR, and TCRdb kept only the in-frame ones, dropping some. The V and J calls and clone size were taken over from that table, and D and trimming were inferred from the DNA. The table has 130,000 or so clones, around 81% seen once. Germline assignment: CDR1 WSHSY and CDR2 SAAADI. V lost 10 bases and J lost 0, with 11 bases in between. This CDR3 region has 13 residues. V and J are TRBV10-2 and TRBJ2-3; no clear D. Sequenced: peripheral blood. The receptor was isolated from a human donor in a cohort sampled during active COVID-19. As DNA, the CDR3 is TGCGCCACCCAAGAGGCTAGCACAGATACGCAGTATTTT. It is translated as CATQEASTDTQYF.